These 19 T cell receptor beta chains share one sample of origin, sequenced in a study of beta chain features in type 1 diabetes. The antigens of these receptors remain unknown. Whole-study results and caveats: Shorter TCRB CDR3s, moderately but significantly so, marked every one of the four CD4+ subsets in Type 1 diabetes patients.

Isolated RNA was reverse transcribed in full, so expressed TCRB transcripts were sequenced. Only in-frame clones appear in the TCRdb table, and some are missing; sequencing was by immunoSEQ multiplex PCR. Among a few hundred thousand clones listed, 14% were seen once. Sequences were obtained from naive CD4+ T cells from blood. These receptors all come from a man aged 30 to 39 with type 1 diabetes.

The DNA of the CDR3 is TGTGCGGCGGAGGGCGCCTATGGCTACACCTTC. This sequence encodes CAAEGAYGYTF. The chain recombines TRBV28 with TRBJ1-2; D gene ambiguous. Germline V gives CDR1 MDHEN, CDR2 SYDVKM. The CDR3 has 11 residues.

The rearrangement uses TRBV5-1 and TRBJ2-1; D gene unclear. The ends were cut back, 0 bases at V and 3 bases at J, with 7 bases in the middle. CDR3 size: 14 residues. Per the germline V gene, CDR1 is SGHRS and CDR2 is YFSETQ. CDR3 region: CASSLVGIYNEQFF. CDR3 nucleotides: TGCGCCAGCAGCTTGGTCGGTATCTACAATGAGCAGTTCTTC.

This clone has at least ten counts. The chain uses TRBV30 and TRBJ2-1, with 8 bases that match TRBD2. In germline, CDR1 is GTSNPN, CDR2 SVGIG (reference sequence). The CDR3 runs to 12 residues. V trimming: 7 bases; J trimming: 6 bases; junction bases outside the gene matches: 5. CDR3 sequence reads: CALGLGGNEQFF. CDR3 DNA sequence: TGTGCCTTGGGACTAGGAGGCAATGAGCAGTTCTTC.

V usage is TRBV28 and J usage is TRBJ2-1, with D perhaps TRBD1 (5 bases). V lost 2 bases and J lost 5, with 7 bases in between. Germline V gene data show CDR1 as MDHEN and CDR2 as SYDVKM. This CDR3 is built from 13 residues. The CDR3 DNA sequence: TGTGCCAGCAGTTTAGACAGAAACAATGAGCAGTTCTTC. It translates to CASSLDRNNEQFF.

This clone has more than one count but fewer than ten. The chain carries TRBV5-1 and TRBJ1-1, with a possible D match to TRBD1 (6 bases). Germline CDR1 is SGHRS and CDR2 is YFSETQ. Trimming took 0 bases from V and 1 from J, leaving 10 bases between them. The CDR3 has 15 amino acids. The CDR3 region has the DNA TGCGCCAGCAGCTTGGTACCACAGGGGAACACTGAAGCTTTCTTT. Protein sequence: CASSLVPQGNTEAFF.

V gene TRBV27 combines with J gene TRBJ2-3, with D perhaps TRBD2 (6 bases). Trimming pared 5 bases from V and 5 bases from J, leaving 17 bases between. The CDR3 extends over 15 amino acids. Germline assignment: CDR1 MNHEY and CDR2 SMNVEV (reference sequence). CDR3 bases: TGTGCCAGCAGTCCCCGGGACTCCCGGGTAGATACGCAGTATTTT. Translation gives CASSPRDSRVDTQYF.

This clone was observed a few times. The chain combines TRBV5-1 with TRBJ1-2; tentative D call: TRBD1 (5 bases). Germline V gene sequence: CDR1 SGHRS, CDR2 YFSETQ. The germline V and J ends were trimmed by 5 bases and 1 base, with 15 bases remaining between them. The CDR3 spans 15 residues. The CDR3 DNA follows: TGCGCCAGCAGGACTTCAGGGTCTCTTAACTATGGCTACACCTTC. Protein product: CASRTSGSLNYGYTF.

This clone was detected a few times. The V gene is TRBV29-1, the J gene TRBJ1-1, with no clear D. Per germline, CDR1 SQVTM and CDR2 ANQGSEA. CDR3 length: 12 amino acids. The V end was cut by 7 bases, the J end by 5 bases, with 14 bases between. The CDR3 coding sequence is TGCAGCGGCCACGCCGGAGGGACTGAAGCTTTCTTT. Translation: CSGHAGGTEAFF.

This clone was detected only a few times. V gene TRBV2 combines with J gene TRBJ2-1, with D possibly matching TRBD1 (6 bases). The CDR3 is 12 amino acids. The V gene's germline CDR1 is SNHLY and CDR2 FYNNEI. Trimming removed 6 bases at V and 7 bases at J, with 10 bases between. The CDR3 DNA reads TGTGCCAGCAGGAGAGGGGGAAATGAGCAGTTCTTC. It encodes CASRRGGNEQFF.

This clone came up a few times. The chain combines TRBV9 with TRBJ2-7, with D maybe TRBD1 (6 bases). Trimming shortened V by 4 bases and J by 0 bases, and 20 bases separated the two germline ends. Germline V CDR1 and CDR2: SGDLS, YYNGEE. The CDR3 is 17 amino acids. The CDR3 region is CASSPLGVQGSSYEQYF. DNA for the CDR3: TGTGCCAGCAGCCCCCTCGGTGTACAGGGAAGCTCCTACGAGCAGTACTTC.

This clone was seen more than once but under ten times. The chain uses TRBV18 and TRBJ1-5, with D tentatively TRBD1 (6 bases). The CDR3 contains 17 residues. The V end lost 2 bases, the J end lost 0 bases, and 14 bases lay between the germline ends. CDR1 KGHSH and CDR2 LQKENI come from the germline V gene. The CDR3 sequence: CASSPRQASYSNQPQHF. DNA of the CDR3: TGTGCCAGCTCACCAAGACAGGCGTCCTATAGCAATCAGCCCCAGCATTTT.

The gene calls are TRBV7-9 and TRBJ2-3; a weak D match, TRBD1 (5 bases). The V and J ends lost 2 bases and 2 bases respectively, with 8 bases between them. CDR3 length: 14 amino acids. CDR1 is SEHNR, CDR2 FQNEAQ, per germline (reference sequence). In DNA, the CDR3 is TGTGCCAGCAGCTTAAGACAGATCACAGATACGCAGTATTTT. Translation gives CASSLRQITDTQYF.

This clone was counted only a few times. The rearrangement links TRBV29-1 to TRBJ2-7, with 8 bases that match TRBD2. CDR1 is SQVTM and CDR2 is ANQGSEA in the germline V gene. The length of the CDR3 is 12 residues. The V gene end was trimmed by 6 bases and the J gene end by 1 base; junction bases not matched to a gene: 2. Written as DNA, the CDR3 is TGCAGCGTAGGGACTAGTTCCTACGAGCAGTACTTC. Its protein product is CSVGTSSYEQYF.

The chain links TRBV28 to TRBJ2-7; TRBD1 matches at 9 bases. This CDR3 is 15 amino acids long. Germline CDR1 and CDR2: MDHEN and SYDVKM. The J segment lost 3 bases and the V segment lost 5 bases, leaving 8 bases of the junction unmatched. CDR3 nucleotides: TGTGCCAGCAGTGCCACAGGGGGCCTAGTCTACGAGCAGTACTTC. Translating it yields CASSATGGLVYEQYF.

This clone was seen a handful of times. The chain is built from TRBV28 and TRBJ2-7, with 8 bases aligning to TRBD1. Germline V gene sequence: CDR1 MDHEN, CDR2 SYDVKM. J gave up 2 bases and V 4 bases, and 10 bases lay outside the gene matches. The CDR3 length is 16 residues. CDR3 protein: CASSSTGQGAAYEQYF. The CDR3 coding sequence is TGTGCCAGCAGTTCCACAGGACAGGGTGCAGCCTACGAGCAGTACTTC. Using reference TRBV28 and TRBJ2-7 for the parts outside the CDR3, the full variable domain is DVKVTQSSRYLVKRTGEKVFLECVQDMDHENMFWYRQDPGLGLRLIYFSYDVKMKEKGDIPEGYSVSREKKERFSLILESASTNQTSMYLCASSSTGQGAAYEQYFGPGTRLTVT.

This chain uses TRBV11-2 with TRBJ2-7; the match to TRBD2 covers 10 bases. V trimming: 5 bases; J trimming: 2 bases; junction bases outside the gene matches: 6. CDR3 length: 15 residues. Germline V lookup: CDR1 SGHAT, CDR2 FQNNGV. The CDR3 region is CASSPWTSGAYEQYF. The CDR3, as DNA: TGTGCCAGCAGCCCCTGGACTAGCGGCGCCTACGAGCAGTACTTC.

This rearrangement joins TRBV4-2 to TRBJ2-1; the D gene is possibly TRBD2 (6 bases). Germline CDR1 LGHNA, CDR2 YNFKEQ. V shed 0 bases and J shed 6 bases, with 18 bases lying between them. CDR3 length equals 17 residues. DNA for the CDR3: TGTGCCAGCAGCCAAGAAGGTGGAGAGGGAGGTGGCAATGAGCAGTTCTTC. Translated: CASSQEGGEGGGNEQFF.

This clone was detected a few times. The chain combines TRBV4-2 with TRBJ2-1; 7 nucleotides align to TRBD2. Losses at the gene ends were 2 bases for V and 6 bases for J; bases not matched to a gene: 13. Germline values: CDR1 LGHNA, CDR2 YNFKEQ. CDR3 length: 17 residues. The CDR3 loop reads CASSQPQMAGVVNEQFF. The CDR3 nucleotides are TGTGCCAGCAGCCAACCCCAGATGGCGGGAGTGGTCAATGAGCAGTTCTTC.

In its sample, this clone was seen a few times. This CDR3 is also generated by other DNA sequences in the sample. This chain uses TRBV18 with TRBJ2-5; 7 bases agree with TRBD1. The V segment lost 3 bases and the J segment 5 bases; nucleotides outside the gene matches: 9. In germline, CDR1 is KGHSH, CDR2 LQKENI. The CDR3 contains 15 residues. CDR3 DNA: TGTGCCAGCTCACCGGGGGACAGAGGACGTGAGACCCAGTACTTC. Residues: CASSPGDRGRETQYF.